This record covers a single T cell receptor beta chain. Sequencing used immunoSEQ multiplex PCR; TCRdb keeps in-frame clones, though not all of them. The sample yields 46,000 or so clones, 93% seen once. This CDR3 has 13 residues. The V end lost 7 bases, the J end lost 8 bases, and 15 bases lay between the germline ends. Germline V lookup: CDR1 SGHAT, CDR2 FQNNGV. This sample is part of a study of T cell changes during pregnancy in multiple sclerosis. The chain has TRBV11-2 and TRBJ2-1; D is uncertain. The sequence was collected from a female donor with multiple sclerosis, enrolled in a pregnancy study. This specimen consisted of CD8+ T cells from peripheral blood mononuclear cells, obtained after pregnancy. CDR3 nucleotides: TGTGCCAGCACCATCAACCAGTATTATGAGCAGTTCTTC. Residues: CASTINQYYEQFF.